These 3 T cell receptor beta chains originate from one sample sequenced in a study of regulatory T cells in long-lasting Graves disease. Time point noted: persistent/refractory GD, antithyroid drugs over 5 years with positive TRAb. PBMC RNA served as the TCR library source. Investigators prepared the TCR beta libraries by applying iRepertoire HTBI primers and Arm-PCR of CDR3 regions. TCRdb ran MiXCR on the multiplex PCR reads and lists one entry per CDR3 protein. The table shows roughly 500,000 distinct CDR3 sequences, with approximately 23% occurring only once. The sequencing used peripheral blood mononuclear cells (PBMCs), collected when the disease was refractory, from a patient treated with antithyroid drugs. Receptors originate from a female donor with Graves disease.

The V and J genes are TRBV11-3 and TRBJ2-3; a possible D gene is TRBD2 (5 bases). The CDR3 loop spans 15 amino acids. Germline V gene sequence: CDR1 SGHNT, CDR2 YENEEA. Trimming took off 5 bases at V and 0 bases at J, with 12 bases between the two ends. This chain's CDR3 is CASSTPGESTDTQYF. The CDR3 coding sequence is TGTGCCAGCAGCACCCCCGGGGAAAGCACAGATACGCAGTATTTT. The entire variable domain, with the rest obtained from reference TRBV11-3 and TRBJ2-3, is as follows: EAGVVQSPRYKIIEKKQPVAFWCNPISGHNTLYWYLQNLGQGPELLIRYENEEAVDDSQLPKDRFSAERLKGVDSTLKIQPAELGDSAVYLCASSTPGESTDTQYFGPGTRLTVL.

The sample holds many counts of this clonotype. V is TRBV11-3 and J is TRBJ2-7, with D possibly called TRBD1 or TRBD2 (5 bases each). The CDR3 runs to 15 residues. Germline CDR1 is SGHNT and CDR2 is YENEEA. V was clipped by 6 bases and J by 1 base, with 16 bases between them. CDR3 sequence reads: CASSRLRDPSYEQYF. Written as DNA, the CDR3 is TGTGCCAGCAGTCGCCTTCGGGACCCTTCCTACGAGCAGTACTTC.

This clonotype has at least ten counts. The V call is TRBV27, the J call TRBJ1-4, with D uncertain. The ends were cut back, 5 bases at V and 5 bases at J, with 6 bases in the middle. Germline lookup yields CDR1 MNHEY and CDR2 SMNVEV (reference sequence). The CDR3 contains 12 residues. This chain's CDR3 is CASSPLNEKLFF. The CDR3, as DNA: TGTGCCAGCAGTCCGCTCAATGAAAAACTGTTTTTT.